The source of this T cell receptor beta chain is a study of blood T cell repertoires in COVID-19. Study as a whole: The samples span acute and convalescent COVID-19 from the United States, Italy and Spain.

The CDR3 totals 13 residues. Trimming removed 5 bases from V and 1 base from J, with 6 bases in between. Germline V gives CDR1 MNHEY, CDR2 SVGAGI. Authors' analysis steps: Reference gene primers were amplified, and this amplification served to estimate nucleated cell counts. The repertoire was sequenced with immunoSEQ multiplex PCR; TCRdb's copy has only in-frame clones and lacks some. That table supplies the V and J calls and clone size; D and trimming were determined from the DNA. The repertoire consists of 140,000 to 150,000 clones, with 60% to 85% occurring once and the leading ten covering around 16%.

Source material: peripheral blood. This chain connects TRBV6-5 to TRBJ1-5; a weak D match, TRBD1 (5 bases). The clonotype comes from a man aged 50-60 years with acute or convalescent COVID-19. This CDR3 reads CASSPGSNQPQHF. In nucleotides, the CDR3 is TGTGCCAGCAGTCCAGGGAGCAATCAGCCCCAGCATTTT.